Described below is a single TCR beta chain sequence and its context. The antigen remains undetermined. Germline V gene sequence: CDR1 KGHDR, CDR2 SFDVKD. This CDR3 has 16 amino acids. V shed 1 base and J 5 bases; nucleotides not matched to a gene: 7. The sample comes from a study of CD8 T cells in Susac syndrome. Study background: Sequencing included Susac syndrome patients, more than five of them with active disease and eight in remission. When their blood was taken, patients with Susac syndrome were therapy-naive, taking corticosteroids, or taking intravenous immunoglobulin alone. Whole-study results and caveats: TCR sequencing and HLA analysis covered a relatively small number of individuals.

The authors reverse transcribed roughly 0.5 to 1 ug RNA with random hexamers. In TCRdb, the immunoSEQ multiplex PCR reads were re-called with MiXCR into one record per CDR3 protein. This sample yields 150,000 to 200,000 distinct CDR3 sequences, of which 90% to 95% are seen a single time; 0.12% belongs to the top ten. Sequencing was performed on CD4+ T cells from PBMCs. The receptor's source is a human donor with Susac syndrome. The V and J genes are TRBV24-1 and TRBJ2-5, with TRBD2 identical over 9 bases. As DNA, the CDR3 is TGTGCCACCAGTGATTTAGGTAGCGGGGGAGTTGAGACCCAGTACTTC. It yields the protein CATSDLGSGGVETQYF.